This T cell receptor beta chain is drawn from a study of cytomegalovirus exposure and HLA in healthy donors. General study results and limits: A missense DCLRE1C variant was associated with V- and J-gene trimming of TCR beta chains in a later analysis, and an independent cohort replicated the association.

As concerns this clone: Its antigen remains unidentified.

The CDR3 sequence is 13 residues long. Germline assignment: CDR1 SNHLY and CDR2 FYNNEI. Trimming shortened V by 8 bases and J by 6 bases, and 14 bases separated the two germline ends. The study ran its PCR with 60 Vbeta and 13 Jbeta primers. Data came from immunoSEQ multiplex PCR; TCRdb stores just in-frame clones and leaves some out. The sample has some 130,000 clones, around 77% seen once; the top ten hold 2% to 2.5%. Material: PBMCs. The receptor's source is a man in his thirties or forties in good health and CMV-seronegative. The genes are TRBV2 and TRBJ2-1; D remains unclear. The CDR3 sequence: CASGLIPRNEQFF. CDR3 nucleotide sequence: TGTGCCAGCGGGCTCATCCCACGCAATGAGCAGTTCTTC.